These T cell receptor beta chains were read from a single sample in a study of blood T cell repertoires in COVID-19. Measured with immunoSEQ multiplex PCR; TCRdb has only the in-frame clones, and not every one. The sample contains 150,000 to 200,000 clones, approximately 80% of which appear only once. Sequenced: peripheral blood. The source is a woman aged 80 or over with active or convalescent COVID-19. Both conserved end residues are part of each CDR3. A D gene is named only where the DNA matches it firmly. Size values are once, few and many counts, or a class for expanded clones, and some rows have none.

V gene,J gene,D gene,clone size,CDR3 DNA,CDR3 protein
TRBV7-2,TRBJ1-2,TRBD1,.,TGTGCCAGCAGCTTGGACAGGGGGCGGAACTATGGCTACACCTTC,CASSLDRGRNYGYTF
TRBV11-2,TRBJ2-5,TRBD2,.,TGTGCCAGCAGCGCGACTAGCGGGGGATCAGGAGAGACCCAGTACTTC,CASSATSGGSGETQYF
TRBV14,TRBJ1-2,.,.,TGTGCCAGCAGCCTCACAGGGTCCTATGGCTACACCTTC,CASSLTGSYGYTF
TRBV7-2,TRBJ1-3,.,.,TGTGCCAGCAGCCCTCGGACAGCCGGGGGGGGAAACACCATATATTTT,CASSPRTAGGGNTIYF
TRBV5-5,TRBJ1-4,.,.,TGTGCCAGCAGCCTGGACAGTAAACTGTTTTTT,CASSLDSKLFF
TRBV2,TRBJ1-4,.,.,TGTGCCAGCAGTGAGGAGAGTGAAAAACTGTTTTTT,CASSEESEKLFF
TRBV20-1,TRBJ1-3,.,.,TGCAGTGCGCAGTCTGGAAACACCATATATTTT,CSAQSGNTIYF
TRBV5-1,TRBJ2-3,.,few,TGCGCCAGCAGCTTCAAAGGGGGGGCAGATACGCAGTATTTT,CASSFKGGADTQYF
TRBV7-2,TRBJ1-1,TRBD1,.,TGTGCCAGCAGCCCCCAGGACAGGGGGAACACTGAAGCTTTCTTT,CASSPQDRGNTEAFF
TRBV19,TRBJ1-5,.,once,TGTGCCAGTAGTCCACAGACATATAGCAATCAGCCCCAGCATTTT,CASSPQTYSNQPQHF
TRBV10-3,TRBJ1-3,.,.,TGTGCCATCAGTAATTTGGGCGCTAGCGGAAACACCATATATTTT,CAISNLGASGNTIYF
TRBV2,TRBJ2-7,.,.,TGTGCCAGCAGTACCGCGACAGGACCCTACGAGCAGTACTTC,CASSTATGPYEQYF
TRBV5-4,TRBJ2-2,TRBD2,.,TGTGCCAGCAGTTCTCCGGGACTAGCGTTAACCGGGGAGCTGTTTTTT,CASSSPGLALTGELFF
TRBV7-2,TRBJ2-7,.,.,TGTGCCAGCAGCGTACAAGGGGCCTCCTACGAGCAGTACTTC,CASSVQGASYEQYF
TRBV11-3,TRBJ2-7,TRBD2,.,TGTGCCAGCAGCTACACCGGACTAGCGGGGGCGGAGGGGGTCGAGCAGTACTTC,CASSYTGLAGAEGVEQYF
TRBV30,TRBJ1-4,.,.,TGTGCCTGGAGTGTCTGGCAGGGGCCCGAAAAACTGTTTTTT,CAWSVWQGPEKLFF
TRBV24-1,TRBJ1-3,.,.,TGTGCCACCAGTGATTTGCCCAGGGCCCCCTCTGGAAACACCATATATTTT,CATSDLPRAPSGNTIYF
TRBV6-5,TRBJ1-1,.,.,TGTGCCAGCAGAGGAGCAGGGCAGAACACTGAAGCTTTCTTT,CASRGAGQNTEAFF
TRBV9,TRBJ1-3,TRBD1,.,TGTGCCAGCAGCGTCGGACAGGGGCCCGGCTCTGGAAACACCATATATTTT,CASSVGQGPGSGNTIYF
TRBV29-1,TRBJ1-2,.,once,TGCAGCGCCCTAACAGGAAACTATGGCTACACCTTC,CSALTGNYGYTF
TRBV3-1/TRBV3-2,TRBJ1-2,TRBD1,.,TGTGCCAGCAGCCAAGACAAAACCGGGACAGGGGTAGAGTATGGCTACACCTTC,CASSQDKTGTGVEYGYTF
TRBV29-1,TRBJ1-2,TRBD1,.,TGCAGCGTTGAATGGGGACAGCCTTCCTATGGCTACACCTTC,CSVEWGQPSYGYTF
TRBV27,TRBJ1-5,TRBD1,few,TGTGCCAGCAGTTCAAACACAGGGGTAAGCAATCAGCCCCAGCATTTT,CASSSNTGVSNQPQHF
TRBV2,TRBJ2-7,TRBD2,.,TGTGCCAGCAGGGGGCTCGCGGGGGGTTACGAGCAGTACTTC,CASRGLAGGYEQYF
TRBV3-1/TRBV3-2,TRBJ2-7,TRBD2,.,TGTGCCAGCAGCCAAGGGGGGGGAGAGCAGTACTTC,CASSQGGGEQYF
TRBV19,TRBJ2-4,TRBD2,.,TGTGCCAGTAGTCCACGGACTAGCGGGGGTCTCAAAAACATTCAGTACTTC,CASSPRTSGGLKNIQYF
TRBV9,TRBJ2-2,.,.,TGTGCCAGCAGCCCCCGAGGCCCGGGAGAGATCGGGGAGCTGTTTTTT,CASSPRGPGEIGELFF
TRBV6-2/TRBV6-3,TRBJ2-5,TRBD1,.,TGTGCCAGCAGTTACTTCCATGGGACAGGGCAAGAGACCCAGTACTTC,CASSYFHGTGQETQYF
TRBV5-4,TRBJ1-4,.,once,TGTGCCAGCAGCTATGGACAGAGTAATGAAAAACTGTTTTTT,CASSYGQSNEKLFF
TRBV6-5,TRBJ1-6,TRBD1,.,TGTGCCAGCAGCGGGACAGGGCCCGTTTCCCTCCACTTT,CASSGTGPVSLHF
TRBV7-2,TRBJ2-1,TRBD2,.,TGTGCCAGCAGCTTGGAGCGGGGGGCCTACAATGAGCAGTTCTTC,CASSLERGAYNEQFF
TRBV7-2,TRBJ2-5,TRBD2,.,TGTGCCAGCACCCTGGGCGGGGGGGCCGGTGAGACCCAGTACTTC,CASTLGGGAGETQYF
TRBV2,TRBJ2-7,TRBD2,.,TGTGCCAGCAGGAGGGGGAGACTAGCGGACAACTACGAGCAGTACTTC,CASRRGRLADNYEQYF
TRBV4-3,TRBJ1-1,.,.,TGCGCCAGCAGCCAAGATGAGGGGAACACTGAAGCTTTCTTT,CASSQDEGNTEAFF
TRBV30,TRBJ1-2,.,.,TGTGCCTGGAGTGTAAGCCCCTCGGCGGGCTCCTATGGCTACACCTTC,CAWSVSPSAGSYGYTF
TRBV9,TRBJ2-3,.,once,TGTGCCAGCAGGCCCGCTCTCTATGGAGATACGCAGTATTTT,CASRPALYGDTQYF
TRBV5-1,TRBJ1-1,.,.,TGCGCCAGCAGCTTGAATAGGAGAAACACTGAAGCTTTCTTT,CASSLNRRNTEAFF
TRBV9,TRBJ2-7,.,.,TGTGCCAGCAGCGTAGCTACAGGGAGCAACTACGAGCAGTACTTC,CASSVATGSNYEQYF
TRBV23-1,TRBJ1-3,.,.,TGCGCCAGCAGTCCACGTCGGGGAAACACCATATATTTT,CASSPRRGNTIYF
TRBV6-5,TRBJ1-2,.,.,TGTGCCAGCAGTTACGGGCGGGACTATGGCTACACCTTC,CASSYGRDYGYTF
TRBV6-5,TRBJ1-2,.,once,TGTGCCTCGAGGTCTAACTATGGCTACACCTTC,CASRSNYGYTF
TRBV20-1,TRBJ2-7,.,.,TGCAGTGCTAGTCGTGAGTCACAGGGAACGAACGAGCAGTACTTC,CSASRESQGTNEQYF